A single sample gave rise to the 30 T cell receptor beta chains below, sequenced in a study of cytomegalovirus exposure and HLA in healthy donors. This table comes from immunoSEQ multiplex PCR, and its TCRdb copy is limited to in-frame clones, with some not included. This sample has around 62,000 clones, with 80% to 90% found just once. The sequenced sample was PBMCs. The receptors derive from a woman aged 18-29 years in good health and CMV-seronegative.

The V gene is TRBV7-2, the J gene TRBJ1-5; D gene ambiguous. Trimming stripped 6 bases from V and 6 bases from J, with 12 bases between. The CDR3 has 13 amino acids. CDR1 and CDR2 (germline): SGHTA, FQGNSA. CDR3 loop: CASSLVYGQPQHF. DNA of the CDR3: TGTGCCAGCAGTCTAGTCTATGGTCAGCCCCAGCATTTT.

The chain uses TRBV18 and TRBJ2-7; D not certain. Looked up from germline, CDR1 is KGHSH and CDR2 is LQKENI. Between the trimmed V and J ends, which lost 6 bases and 4 bases, there was a span of 10 bases. CDR3 length equals 12 residues. For the CDR3, the DNA is TGTGCCAGCTCCCCAGACACTTACGAGCAGTACTTC. It encodes CASSPDTYEQYF.

The sample holds one count of this clone. The chain links TRBV6-5 to TRBJ1-2; 7 positions match TRBD1. CDR3 length equals 13 residues. The ends lost 6 bases at V and 4 bases at J; junction bases unmatched: 5. Germline assignment: CDR1 MNHEY and CDR2 SVGAGI. CDR3 nucleotide sequence: TGTGCCAGCAGCCGGGACAGACTCTATGGCTACACCTTC. Translation gives CASSRDRLYGYTF.

This clone has only a few counts. The chain carries TRBV7-2 and TRBJ2-5; the match to TRBD2 covers 10 bases. Germline V gene sequence: CDR1 SGHTA, CDR2 FQGNSA. This CDR3 comprises 16 residues. V shed 5 bases, J shed 5 bases, and the junction held 11 bases outside the gene matches. CDR3 bases: TGTGCCAGCAGCCTCCTAGCGGGGGTGCGGGGTGAGACCCAGTACTTC. Residues: CASSLLAGVRGETQYF.

The J gene is TRBJ1-2, the V gene TRBV18; D might be TRBD1 (5 bases). The germline CDR1 and CDR2 sequences are KGHSH and LQKENI. Deletions cut 3 bases from V and 4 bases from J, with 9 bases between. The length of the CDR3 is 13 residues. CDR3 region: CASSPRQGYGYTF. The CDR3 DNA reads TGTGCCAGCTCACCTAGGCAGGGCTATGGCTACACCTTC.

The chain couples TRBV27 to TRBJ1-6; no reliable D call. The CDR3 runs to 15 residues. Looked up from germline, CDR1 is MNHEY and CDR2 is SMNVEV (reference sequence). Trimming stripped 6 bases from V and 4 bases from J, with 13 bases between. The CDR3 spells CASSSSGSYNSPLHF. For the CDR3, the DNA is TGTGCCAGCAGCAGTTCCGGGTCTTATAATTCACCCCTCCACTTT.

The chain links TRBV5-1 to TRBJ2-2; 10 bases agree with TRBD2. This CDR3 has 15 residues. CDR1 SGHRS and CDR2 YFSETQ come from the germline V gene. J was trimmed by 9 bases and V by 4 bases; bases with no gene match: 9. Here the CDR3 DNA reads TGCGCCAGCAGCATAGCGGGGGGACCACACCGGGAGCTGTTTTTT. Protein: CASSIAGGPHRELFF.

This chain links TRBV5-5 with TRBJ1-1, with D uncertain. With 1 base removed from V and 1 base from J, the gap between germline ends came to 11 bases. The CDR3 covers 15 residues. Germline loops: CDR1 SGHKS, CDR2 YYEKEE (reference sequence). The CDR3 coding sequence is TGTGCCAGCAGCTTGAGACACTCGCCGAACACTGAAGCTTTCTTT. It encodes CASSLRHSPNTEAFF.

The chain uses TRBV11-2 and TRBJ2-1; D remains unclear. Per germline, CDR1 SGHAT and CDR2 FQNNGV. CDR3 length equals 14 residues. Trimming pared 0 bases from V and 6 bases from J, leaving 9 bases between. This CDR3 is CASSLDPLSNEQFF. CDR3 DNA: TGTGCCAGCAGCTTAGACCCCCTCAGCAATGAGCAGTTCTTC.

The genes are TRBV27 and TRBJ2-7; tentative D call: TRBD1 (5 bases). This CDR3 has 14 amino acids. V lost 0 bases, J lost 6 bases, and 12 bases lay in between. CDR1 is MNHEY, CDR2 SMNVEV, per germline (reference sequence). Written as DNA, the CDR3 is TGTGCCAGCAGTTTATCCCCAGGGATGAGCGAGCAGTACTTC. It yields the protein CASSLSPGMSEQYF.

The V gene is TRBV25-1, the J gene TRBJ1-1, with TRBD1 matching 7 bases. Germline trimming cut 11 bases from V and 3 bases from J; bases unmatched to any gene: 6. The CDR3 is 12 residues long. CDR1 is MGHDK, CDR2 SYGVNS, per germline. The CDR3 loop is CAEIDRDTEAFF. The CDR3 nucleotides are TGTGCCGAAATCGACAGGGACACTGAAGCTTTCTTT.

The V and J genes are TRBV2 and TRBJ2-3; 11 bases are a match to TRBD2. The CDR3 consists of 17 residues. CDR1 is SNHLY and CDR2 is FYNNEI in the germline V gene. Trimming at V came to 5 bases and at J to 0 bases, leaving 7 bases not matched to a gene. CDR3 nucleotide sequence: TGTGCCAGCAGTTCTAGCGGGGGGTGGGGTAGCACAGATACGCAGTATTTT. This translates into CASSSSGGWGSTDTQYF.

The chain has TRBV5-4 and TRBJ1-2; 7 bases are a match to TRBD1. The CDR3 sequence is 13 residues long. The trim removed 0 bases at V and 7 bases at J, leaving 3 bases unmatched. Germline V gives CDR1 SGHNT, CDR2 YYREEE (reference sequence). CDR3 sequence: CASSLDQGGGYTF. CDR3 in DNA: TGTGCCAGCAGCTTGGATCAGGGGGGTGGCTACACCTTC.

The chain is built from TRBV5-1 and TRBJ2-7; 8 positions agree with TRBD2. The V and J ends lost 4 bases and 2 bases, in that order; junction bases with no gene match: 8. CDR3 length: 15 residues. Germline CDR1 and CDR2: SGHRS and YFSETQ. The CDR3 here is CASSLAGLVAYEQYF. CDR3 in DNA: TGCGCCAGCAGCCTGGCGGGACTAGTAGCCTACGAGCAGTACTTC.

The J gene is TRBJ1-5, the V gene TRBV27, with 7 positions matching TRBD1. The CDR3 has 15 residues. The ends lost 4 bases at V and 1 base at J; junction bases unmatched: 4. Per germline, CDR1 MNHEY and CDR2 SMNVEV (reference sequence). The CDR3 sequence: CASSSRQGSNQPQHF. CDR3 sequence (DNA): TGTGCCAGCAGTTCAAGACAGGGAAGCAATCAGCCCCAGCATTTT.

This rearrangement joins TRBV5-1 to TRBJ1-2, with 10 positions matching TRBD1. V shed 3 bases, J shed 6 bases, and the junction held 8 bases outside the gene matches. The CDR3 has 15 residues. Germline V gene lookup returns CDR1 SGHRS and CDR2 YFSETQ. The CDR3 sequence is CASSSRGQGGNGYTF. CDR3 nucleotides: TGCGCCAGCAGCTCACGTGGACAGGGGGGAAATGGCTACACCTTC.

The chain couples TRBV4-1 to TRBJ2-1; 12 bases map to TRBD2. J was trimmed by 10 bases and V by 2 bases; bases with no gene match: 6. CDR3 length: 15 amino acids. Germline V CDR1 and CDR2: MGHRA, YSYEKL. CDR3 region: CASSQLAGGPYEQFF. CDR3 nucleotide sequence: TGCGCCAGCAGCCAACTAGCGGGGGGGCCTTACGAGCAGTTCTTC.

The chain is built from TRBV27 and TRBJ2-1; perhaps TRBD2 as D (6 bases). CDR3 length: 12 amino acids. Germline loops: CDR1 MNHEY, CDR2 SMNVEV (reference sequence). The ends were cut back, 8 bases at V and 6 bases at J, with 11 bases in the middle. The CDR3 protein is CASLSGVNEQFF. CDR3 nucleotides: TGTGCCAGCTTGTCGGGAGTCAATGAGCAGTTCTTC.

The V gene is TRBV19, the J gene TRBJ2-3; 11 nucleotides match TRBD2. Trimming cost V 6 bases and J 5 bases; bases outside gene matches: 4. Germline V gene lookup returns CDR1 LNHDA and CDR2 SQIVND (reference sequence). CDR3 size: 14 residues. CDR3: CASRATSGVDTQYF. The CDR3 bases are TGTGCCAGTAGGGCGACTAGCGGGGTAGATACGCAGTATTTT.

The J gene is TRBJ2-2, the V gene TRBV27; D is perhaps TRBD2 (5 bases). Germline V gene sequence: CDR1 MNHEY, CDR2 SMNVEV (reference sequence). V was clipped by 3 bases and J by 6 bases, with 11 bases between them. The CDR3 is 14 residues long. CDR3 nucleotides: TGTGCCAGCAGTTTTGACGGGGTCTCCGGGGAGCTGTTTTTT. This gives the protein CASSFDGVSGELFF.

Regarding this clone: This CDR3 is also generated by other DNA sequences in the sample. The V gene is TRBV7-3, the J gene TRBJ2-7; unclear D gene. Germline V gives CDR1 SGHTA, CDR2 FQGTGA. This CDR3 comprises 14 residues. Trimming removed 5 bases from V and 1 base from J, with 12 bases in between. The CDR3 loop is CASSPLPGSYEQYF. CDR3 bases: TGTGCCAGCAGCCCTTTACCGGGTTCCTACGAGCAGTACTTC.

This clone came up a few times. The chain combines TRBV19 with TRBJ1-2; D may be TRBD1 (6 bases). Germline V gene sequence: CDR1 LNHDA, CDR2 SQIVND (reference sequence). V dropped 8 bases and J dropped 2 bases, with 9 bases sitting between them. The CDR3 is 12 amino acids. The CDR3, as DNA: TGTGCCAGTTGGGACAAGAACTATGGCTACACCTTC. Encoded protein: CASWDKNYGYTF.

The V gene is TRBV4-1, the J gene TRBJ2-5; TRBD2 agrees at 10 bases. The CDR3 sequence is 17 residues long. CDR1 and CDR2 (germline): MGHRA, YSYEKL. Germline trimming cut 3 bases from V and 0 bases from J; bases unmatched to any gene: 7. DNA for the CDR3: TGCGCCAGCAGCCAGGGCGCTAGCGGGAGTCACCAAGAGACCCAGTACTTC. It codes for CASSQGASGSHQETQYF.

The chain is built from TRBV7-3 and TRBJ2-2; 7 nucleotides agree with TRBD1. Looked up from germline, CDR1 is SGHTA and CDR2 is FQGTGA. V shed 5 bases, J shed 3 bases, and the junction held 3 bases outside the gene matches. This CDR3 region has 14 residues. This chain's CDR3 is CASSPGTDTGELFF. CDR3 nucleotide sequence: TGTGCCAGCAGCCCCGGGACAGACACCGGGGAGCTGTTTTTT.

The chain has TRBV4-2 and TRBJ2-2; TRBD2 matches 9 bases. The germline V gene has CDR1 LGHNA and CDR2 YNFKEQ. The ends lost 4 bases at V and 2 bases at J; junction bases unmatched: 8. The CDR3 runs to 17 residues. The DNA for the CDR3 is TGTGCCAGCAGCCCGGCGGGAGGGACGAGAAACACCGGGGAGCTGTTTTTT. Its protein is CASSPAGGTRNTGELFF.

This clone was counted only a few times. The rearrangement links TRBV15 to TRBJ2-7; D is possibly TRBD2 (6 bases). Looked up from germline, CDR1 is LNHNV and CDR2 is YYDKDF (reference sequence). The V gene lost 4 bases and the J gene lost 5 bases, with 15 bases spanning the gap. CDR3 length: 14 residues. The CDR3 protein is CATSTSLGGNEQYF. The CDR3 region has the DNA TGTGCCACCAGCACAAGCCTAGGCGGGAACGAGCAGTACTTC.

In this sample, this clone turned up once. The chain employs TRBV29-1 and TRBJ1-2; TRBD1 matches 7 bases. The CDR3 consists of 19 residues. The ends lost 4 bases at V and 7 bases at J; junction bases unmatched: 27. Germline CDR1 and CDR2: SQVTM and ANQGSEA. CDR3 residues: CSVGPLVPGQQPLFGGYTF. CDR3 DNA: TGCAGCGTTGGTCCTCTCGTGCCGGGACAGCAGCCTCTCTTTGGTGGCTACACCTTC.

This chain joins TRBV7-9 and TRBJ1-2; D gene ambiguous. This CDR3 has 15 amino acids. Germline assignment: CDR1 SEHNR and CDR2 FQNEAQ (reference sequence). V was shortened by 11 bases and J by 2 bases, with 21 bases between the two germline ends. CDR3 loop: CAADSFGNLNYGYTF. The CDR3 coding sequence is TGTGCCGCGGACTCCTTTGGCAATCTCAACTATGGCTACACCTTC. The complete variable domain, with remaining parts taken from reference TRBV7-9 and TRBJ1-2, reads DTGVSQNPRHKITKRGQNVTFRCDPISEHNRLYWYRQTLGQGPEFLTYFQNEAQLEKSRLLSDRFSAERPKGSFSTLEIQRTEQGDSAMYLCAADSFGNLNYGYTFGSGTRLTVV.

The chain joins TRBV7-9 to TRBJ1-2; the D is unclear. Germline values: CDR1 SEHNR, CDR2 FQNEAQ (reference sequence). V was cut by 0 bases and J by 4 bases, with 15 bases left in between. The CDR3 is made up of 16 amino acids. CDR3 loop: CASSLAVAGKFYGYTF. CDR3 in DNA: TGTGCCAGCAGCTTAGCGGTGGCTGGTAAGTTCTATGGCTACACCTTC. Together with reference TRBV7-9 and TRBJ1-2, the CDR3 gives the full variable domain: DTGVSQNPRHKITKRGQNVTFRCDPISEHNRLYWYRQTLGQGPEFLTYFQNEAQLEKSRLLSDRFSAERPKGSFSTLEIQRTEQGDSAMYLCASSLAVAGKFYGYTFGSGTRLTVV.

The chain uses TRBV4-2 and TRBJ1-2; D is unclear. The CDR3 consists of 14 residues. V lost 0 bases, J lost 0 bases, and 5 bases lay in between. Germline CDR1 is LGHNA and CDR2 is YNFKEQ. The CDR3 protein is CASSQDSTNYGYTF. DNA of the CDR3: TGTGCCAGCAGCCAAGATAGTACTAACTATGGCTACACCTTC.